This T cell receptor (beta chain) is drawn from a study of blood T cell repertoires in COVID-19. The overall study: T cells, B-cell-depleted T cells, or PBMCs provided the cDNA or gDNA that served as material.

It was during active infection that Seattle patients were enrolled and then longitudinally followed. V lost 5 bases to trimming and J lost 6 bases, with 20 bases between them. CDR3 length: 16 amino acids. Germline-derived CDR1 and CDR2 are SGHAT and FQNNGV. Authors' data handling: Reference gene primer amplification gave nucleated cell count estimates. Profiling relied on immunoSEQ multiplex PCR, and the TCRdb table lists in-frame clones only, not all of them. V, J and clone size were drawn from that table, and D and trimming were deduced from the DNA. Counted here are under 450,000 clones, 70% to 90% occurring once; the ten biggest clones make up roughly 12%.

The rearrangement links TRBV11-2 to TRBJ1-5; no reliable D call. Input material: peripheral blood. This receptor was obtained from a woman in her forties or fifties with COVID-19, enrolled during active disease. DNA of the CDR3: TGTGCCAGCAGCGAGGTGGGTGGACTGGGTCGTCAGCCCCAGCATTTT. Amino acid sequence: CASSEVGGLGRQPQHF.